What follows are 4 T cell receptor beta chains derived from one specimen sequenced in a study of T-cell memory formation after mild COVID-19. TCRdb itself ran the 5' RACE reads through MiXCR, one entry per CDR3 protein. The sample has 250,000 to 350,000 distinct CDR3 sequences; 15% to 20% are singletons. Sequenced: PBMCs or a T cell subset sorted from them (not recorded which). These receptors all stem from a man between 18 and 35 years old who had mild COVID-19 (a few samples of this study predate the infection). Cell type and time point are not known.

The genes are TRBV7-9 and TRBJ2-2; D is unclear. Deletions cut 3 bases from V and 1 base from J, with 9 bases between. The CDR3 has 15 residues. Looked up from germline, CDR1 is SEHNR and CDR2 is FQNEAQ (reference sequence). The CDR3 DNA follows: TGTGCCAGCAGCTTGATCTCGGGGAACACCGGGGAGCTGTTTTTT. This codes for CASSLISGNTGELFF.

This clonotype was detected only a few times. V is TRBV20-1 and J is TRBJ2-3; D is ambiguous. CDR3 length equals 13 residues. The V and J ends lost 5 bases and 5 bases respectively, with 14 bases between them. In germline, CDR1 is DFQATT, CDR2 SNEGSKA (reference sequence). CDR3: CSASPLVGDTQYF. The CDR3 region has the DNA TGCAGTGCTTCCCCCCTAGTGGGAGATACGCAGTATTTT.

The chain employs TRBV4-3 and TRBJ2-2, with D perhaps matching TRBD1 (5 bases). There are 14 residues in the CDR3. V shed 1 base and J shed 6 bases, with 9 bases lying between them. Germline V gives CDR1 LGHNA, CDR2 YSLEER. The CDR3 DNA reads TGCGCCAGCAGCCAAGGACAGTTTCCCGGGGAGCTGTTTTTT. Translated, it gives CASSQGQFPGELFF.

This chain links TRBV5-1 with TRBJ2-1; D call uncertain. The CDR3 runs to 15 residues. Germline lookup yields CDR1 SGHRS and CDR2 YFSETQ. V lost 0 bases and J lost 2, with 9 bases in between. DNA of the CDR3: TGCGCCAGCAGCTTGGTTGGGGTTACCTACAATGAGCAGTTCTTC. Translating gives CASSLVGVTYNEQFF.